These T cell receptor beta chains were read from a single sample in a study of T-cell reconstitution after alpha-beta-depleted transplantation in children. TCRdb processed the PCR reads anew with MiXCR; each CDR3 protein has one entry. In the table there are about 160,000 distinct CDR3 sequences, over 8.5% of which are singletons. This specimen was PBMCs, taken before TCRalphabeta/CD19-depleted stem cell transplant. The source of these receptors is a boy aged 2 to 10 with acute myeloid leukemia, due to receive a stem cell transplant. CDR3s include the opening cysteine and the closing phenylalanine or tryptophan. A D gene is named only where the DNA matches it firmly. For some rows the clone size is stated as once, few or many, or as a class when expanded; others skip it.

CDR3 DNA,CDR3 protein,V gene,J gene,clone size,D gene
TGCAGTGCTAGAACACGGACTAGCAGGTACGAGCAGTACTTC,CSARTRTSRYEQYF,TRBV20-1,TRBJ2-7,many,TRBD2
TGTGCCAGCAGTCAGGGACAGACCTATGGCTACACCTTC,CASSQGQTYGYTF,TRBV28,TRBJ1-2,many,TRBD1
TGCAGCGTGTGGACTAGCGGCACAGATACGCAGTATTTT,CSVWTSGTDTQYF,TRBV29-1,TRBJ2-3,many,TRBD2
TGCAGTGCTATCCCTTCCTCAGGGAATCAGCCCCAGCATTTT,CSAIPSSGNQPQHF,TRBV20-1,TRBJ1-5,many,.
TGTGCCAGCAGTTTAATTAGGGCGGTCACCGGGGAGCTGTTTTTT,CASSLIRAVTGELFF,TRBV12-3/TRBV12-4,TRBJ2-2,many,.
TGTGCCACCCGACAAGCGGGGGGCGCCGAGCAGTTCTTC,CATRQAGGAEQFF,TRBV7-2,TRBJ2-1,many,TRBD2
TGTGCCATCAGGGCGGGCGAGGCGGGGGGCATGGAGCTGTTTTTT,CAIRAGEAGGMELFF,TRBV10-3,TRBJ2-2,many,TRBD2
TGCGCCAGCATGGAGCTAGCGGGGTACAATGAGCAGTTCTTC,CASMELAGYNEQFF,TRBV10-2,TRBJ2-1,few,TRBD2
TGTGCCAGCAGCTTTGATTTCCGGCAGTTCTTC,CASSFDFRQFF,TRBV7-2,TRBJ2-1,many,.
TGCGCCAGCAGCCCCGAGACAGCGCCCTCCTACAATGAGCAGTTCTTC,CASSPETAPSYNEQFF,TRBV10-1,TRBJ2-1,many,.
TGTGCCAGCAGCTTATTACCACGGACAGTTGGATCACCCCTCCACTTT,CASSLLPRTVGSPLHF,TRBV7-6,TRBJ1-6,many,.
TGTGCCTGCTGCCAAGGGACTAGCGGGAGTAATGAGCAGTTCTTC,CACCQGTSGSNEQFF,TRBV3-1,TRBJ2-1,.,TRBD2
TGTGCCATCAGTGCCATCGGCCTCGGAGACGAGCAGTACTTC,CAISAIGLGDEQYF,TRBV10-3,TRBJ2-7,many,.
TGCGCCAGCAGCGAGACTAGCGGGGGCAAGTATTTT,CASSETSGGKYF,TRBV5-1,TRBJ2-3,many,TRBD2
TGCAGTGCTAGATACATCGGGTCGACAGATACGCAGTATTTT,CSARYIGSTDTQYF,TRBV20-1,TRBJ2-3,many,.
TGTGCCAGCAGCTTAAACGAGCGGGGGGCAGATACGCAGTATTTT,CASSLNERGADTQYF,TRBV7-9,TRBJ2-3,many,TRBD2
TGTGCCTGGTTAGACAGGGCTAGCACAGATACGCAGTATTTT,CAWLDRASTDTQYF,TRBV30,TRBJ2-3,many,TRBD1
TGCGCCAGCAGCTTGGAGGGACGGATGAACACTGAAGCTTTCTTT,CASSLEGRMNTEAFF,TRBV5-1,TRBJ1-1,many,.
TGTGCCAGCAGCGGAGGGGGGTACACTGAAGCTTTCTTT,CASSGGGYTEAFF,TRBV9,TRBJ1-1,many,.
TGTGCCTGGAGTGTAGAAGGGTGGTGGCAGTATGCTAACTATGGCTACACCTTC,CAWSVEGWWQYANYGYTF,TRBV30,TRBJ1-2,.,.
TGCAGCGTTGAAGATCGGGCACCCCCGGGCTACGAGCAGTACTTC,CSVEDRAPPGYEQYF,TRBV29-1,TRBJ2-7,many,.
TGCAGTGCTTTATCTAGCGGGGGAGCCAAAAACATTCAGTACTTC,CSALSSGGAKNIQYF,TRBV20-1,TRBJ2-4,few,TRBD2
TGTGCCACCAGCAGAGATCAAGGCGGGGGGGCCCTCCAGTTCTTC,CATSRDQGGGALQFF,TRBV15,TRBJ2-1,many,TRBD2
TGCGCCAGCAGCCTCCCGGGATCTCCATCCGGCGAGCAGTACTTC,CASSLPGSPSGEQYF,TRBV5-1,TRBJ2-7,many,.
TGCGCCAGCAGCCATCAGGGACCGAACACTGAAGCTTTCTTT,CASSHQGPNTEAFF,TRBV5-1,TRBJ1-1,many,.
TGTGCCAGCAGTCCAAAGGACAGCGGCAATGAAAAACTGTTTTTT,CASSPKDSGNEKLFF,TRBV27,TRBJ1-4,many,.
TGTGCCAGCAGTTCGCCGGTAGGGACAGACCTATACAATGATGTGCAGTTCTTC,CASSSPVGTDLYNDVQFF,TRBV12-3/TRBV12-4,TRBJ2-1,many,TRBD1
TGCGCCAGCAGCCAAGAAACAGGCGGGGGGACGCGCAATGAGCAGTTCTTC,CASSQETGGGTRNEQFF,TRBV4-1,TRBJ2-1,many,TRBD2
TGTGCCACCAGTGATACAGGGGGCGCAGATACGCAGTATTTT,CATSDTGGADTQYF,TRBV24-1,TRBJ2-3,many,TRBD1
TGTGCCAGCAGCCTGGGACAGGGGCCCCAGCATTTT,CASSLGQGPQHF,TRBV3-1,TRBJ1-5,many,TRBD1
TGCAGTGCTAGAGATCTTGCGGAGAGCTCCTACAATGAGCAGTTCTTC,CSARDLAESSYNEQFF,TRBV20-1,TRBJ2-1,many,.
TGTGCCAGCAGTGAAGCAGGACAGGGGGCGAGTTACAATGAGCAGTTCTTC,CASSEAGQGASYNEQFF,TRBV6-1,TRBJ2-1,many,TRBD1
TGCGCCAGCAGCTTGGCCAATGAAGATACGCAGTATTTT,CASSLANEDTQYF,TRBV5-1,TRBJ2-3,many,.
TGCAGTGCTGTAGCGTCCCAAGAGACCCAGTACTTC,CSAVASQETQYF,TRBV20-1,TRBJ2-5,many,.
TGTGCCAGCAGCGTAGGAGGGGGGTCCGCTGAGCAGTTCTTC,CASSVGGGSAEQFF,TRBV9,TRBJ2-1,many,.
TGCAGTGCTAGCGGGACAAAAGACTACGAGCAGTACTTC,CSASGTKDYEQYF,TRBV20-1,TRBJ2-7,many,.
TGTGCCAGCAGCCACGCCCTGACGGCCTCCTACAATGAGCAGTTCTTC,CASSHALTASYNEQFF,TRBV7-8,TRBJ2-1,.,.
TGTGCCAGCAGTGAAGTCTGGAACACTGAAGCTTTCTTT,CASSEVWNTEAFF,TRBV6-1,TRBJ1-1,.,.
TGTGCCAGCAGTGGAGATTTAGGGGCTAGCGGGAGAGGCGATGAGCAGTTCTTC,CASSGDLGASGRGDEQFF,TRBV6-1,TRBJ2-1,few,TRBD2
TGTGCCAGCAGCTTGGGACGGGGGAGCGCAACTAATGAAAAACTGTTTTTT,CASSLGRGSATNEKLFF,TRBV7-9,TRBJ1-4,many,.
TGTGCCAGCAGTGACGCGGTTACCTCCTACAATGAGCAGTTCTTC,CASSDAVTSYNEQFF,TRBV2,TRBJ2-1,many,.
TGTGCCAGCAGCTCGAGACTAGCGGGAGTTAAGGATACGCAGTATTTT,CASSSRLAGVKDTQYF,TRBV7-9,TRBJ2-3,many,TRBD2